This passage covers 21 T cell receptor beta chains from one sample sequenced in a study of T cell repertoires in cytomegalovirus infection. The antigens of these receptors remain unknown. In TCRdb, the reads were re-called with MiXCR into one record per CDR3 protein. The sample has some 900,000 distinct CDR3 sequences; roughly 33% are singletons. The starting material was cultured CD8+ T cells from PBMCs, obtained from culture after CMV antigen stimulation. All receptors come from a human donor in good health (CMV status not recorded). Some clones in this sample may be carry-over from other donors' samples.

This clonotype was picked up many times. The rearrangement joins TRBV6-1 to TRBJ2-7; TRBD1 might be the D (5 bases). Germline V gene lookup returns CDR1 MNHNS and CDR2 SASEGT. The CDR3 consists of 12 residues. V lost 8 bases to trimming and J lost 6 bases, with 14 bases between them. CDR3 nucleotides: TGTGCCAGCGGTGGATGGACACCCGAGCAGTACGTC. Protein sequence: CASGGWTPEQYV.

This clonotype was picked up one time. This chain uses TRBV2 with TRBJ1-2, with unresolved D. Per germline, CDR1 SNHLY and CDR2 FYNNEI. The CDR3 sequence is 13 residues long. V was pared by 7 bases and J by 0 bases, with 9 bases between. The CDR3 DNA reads TGTGCCAGCATGCCACCGGCTAACTATGGCTACACCTTC. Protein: CASMPPANYGYTF.

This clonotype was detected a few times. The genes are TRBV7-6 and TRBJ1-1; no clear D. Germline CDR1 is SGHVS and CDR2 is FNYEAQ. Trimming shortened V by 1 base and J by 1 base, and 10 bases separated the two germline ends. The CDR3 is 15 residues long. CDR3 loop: CASSLDRLPNTEAFF. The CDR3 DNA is TGTGCCAGCAGCTTAGATCGTCTCCCGAACACTGAAGCTTTCTTT. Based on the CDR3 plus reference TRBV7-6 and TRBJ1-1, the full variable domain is GAGVSQSPRYKVTKRGQDVALRCDPISGHVSLYWYRQALGQGPEFLTYFNYEAQQDKSGLPNDRFSAERPEGSISTLTIQRTEQRDSAMYRCASSLDRLPNTEAFFGQGTRLTVV.

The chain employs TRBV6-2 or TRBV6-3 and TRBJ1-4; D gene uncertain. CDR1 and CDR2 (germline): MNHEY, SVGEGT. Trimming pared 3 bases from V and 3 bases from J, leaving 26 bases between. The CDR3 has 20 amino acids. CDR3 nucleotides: TGTGCCAGCAGTTATTCCGTAATTAGTGAATCGACTTACGCTAATGAAAAACTGTTTTTT. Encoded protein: CASSYSVISESTYANEKLFF.

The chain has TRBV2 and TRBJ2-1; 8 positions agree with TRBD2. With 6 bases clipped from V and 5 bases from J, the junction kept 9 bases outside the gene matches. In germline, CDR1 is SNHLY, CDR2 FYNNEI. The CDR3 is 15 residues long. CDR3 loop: CASRGERGPNNEQFF. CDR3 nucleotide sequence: TGTGCCAGCAGGGGGGAGCGGGGGCCGAACAATGAGCAGTTCTTC.

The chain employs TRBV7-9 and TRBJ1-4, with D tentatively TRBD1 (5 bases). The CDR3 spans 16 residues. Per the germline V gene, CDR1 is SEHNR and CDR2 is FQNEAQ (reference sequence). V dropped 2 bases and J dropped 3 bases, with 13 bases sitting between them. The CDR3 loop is CASSLNAGRANEKLFF. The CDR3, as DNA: TGTGCCAGCAGCTTAAATGCGGGACGGGCTAATGAAAAACTGTTTTTT. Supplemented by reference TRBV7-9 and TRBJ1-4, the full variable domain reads DTGVSQNPRHKITKRGQNVTFRCDPISEHNRLYWYRQTLGQGPEFLTYFQNEAQLEKSRLLSDRFSAERPKGSFSTLEIQRTEQGDSAMYLCASSLNAGRANEKLFFGSGTQLSVL.

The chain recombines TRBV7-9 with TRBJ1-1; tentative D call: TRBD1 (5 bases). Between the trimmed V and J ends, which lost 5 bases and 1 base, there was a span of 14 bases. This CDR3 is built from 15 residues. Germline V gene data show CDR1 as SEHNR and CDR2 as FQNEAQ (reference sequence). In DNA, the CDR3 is TGTGCCAGCAGCCCAGGGAGTGCGCGGAACACTGAAGCTTTCTTT. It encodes CASSPGSARNTEAFF. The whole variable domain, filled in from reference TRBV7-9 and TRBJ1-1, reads DTGVSQNPRHKITKRGQNVTFRCDPISEHNRLYWYRQTLGQGPEFLTYFQNEAQLEKSRLLSDRFSAERPKGSFSTLEIQRTEQGDSAMYLCASSPGSARNTEAFFGQGTRLTVV.

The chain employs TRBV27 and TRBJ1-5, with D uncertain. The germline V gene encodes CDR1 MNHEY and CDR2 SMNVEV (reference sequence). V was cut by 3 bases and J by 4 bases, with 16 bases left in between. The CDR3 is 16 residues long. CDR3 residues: CASSFRPGIGNQPQHF. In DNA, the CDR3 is TGTGCCAGCAGTTTTAGGCCCGGGATTGGGAATCAGCCCCAGCATTTT.

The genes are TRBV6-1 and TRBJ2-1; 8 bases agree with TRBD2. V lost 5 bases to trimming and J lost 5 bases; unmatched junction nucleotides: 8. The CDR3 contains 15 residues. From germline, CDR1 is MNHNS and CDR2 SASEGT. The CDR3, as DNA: TGTGCCAGCAGTTACGGGGGGGCAGTAAACAATGAGCAGTTCTTC. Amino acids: CASSYGGAVNNEQFF.

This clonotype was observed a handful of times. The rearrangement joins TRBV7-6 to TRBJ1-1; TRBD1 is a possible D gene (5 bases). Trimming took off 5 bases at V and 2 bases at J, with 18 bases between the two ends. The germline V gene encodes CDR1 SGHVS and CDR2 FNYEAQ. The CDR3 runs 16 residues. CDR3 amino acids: CASSPGVGRGNTEAFF. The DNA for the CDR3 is TGTGCCAGCAGCCCGGGGGTGGGGCGAGGTAACACTGAAGCTTTCTTT.

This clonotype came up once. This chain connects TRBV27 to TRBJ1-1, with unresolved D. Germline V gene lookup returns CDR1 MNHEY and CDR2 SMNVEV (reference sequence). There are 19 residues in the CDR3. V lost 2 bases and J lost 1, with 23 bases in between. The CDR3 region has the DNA TGTGCCAGCAGTTTAAGTTATCCGCCAGGAACCATCGCGAACACTGAAGCTTTCTTT. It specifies CASSLSYPPGTIANTEAFF.

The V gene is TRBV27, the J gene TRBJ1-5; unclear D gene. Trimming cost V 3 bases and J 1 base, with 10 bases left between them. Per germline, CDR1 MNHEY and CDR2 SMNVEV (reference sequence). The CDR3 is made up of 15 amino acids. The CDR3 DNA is TGTGCCAGCAGTTTGTCGAGTGCGAGCAATCAGCCCCAGCATTTT. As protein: CASSLSSASNQPQHF.

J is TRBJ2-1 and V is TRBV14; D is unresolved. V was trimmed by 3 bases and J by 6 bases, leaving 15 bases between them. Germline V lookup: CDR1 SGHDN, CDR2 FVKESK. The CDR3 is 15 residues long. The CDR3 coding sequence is TGTGCCAGCAGCCAGTTGGGGATCTCGGCCAATGAGCAGTTCTTC. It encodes CASSQLGISANEQFF.

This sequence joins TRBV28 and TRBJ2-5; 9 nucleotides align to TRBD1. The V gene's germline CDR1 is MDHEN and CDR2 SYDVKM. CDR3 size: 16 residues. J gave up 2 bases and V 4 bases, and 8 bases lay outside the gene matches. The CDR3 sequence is CASSYPGQGEQETQYF. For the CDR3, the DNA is TGTGCCAGCAGTTACCCGGGACAGGGAGAGCAAGAGACCCAGTACTTC.

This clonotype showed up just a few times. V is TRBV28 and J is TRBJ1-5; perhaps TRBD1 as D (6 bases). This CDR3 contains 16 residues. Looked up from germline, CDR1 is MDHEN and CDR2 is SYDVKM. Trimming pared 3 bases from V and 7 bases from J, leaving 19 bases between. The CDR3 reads CASSFTGTFVGQPQHF. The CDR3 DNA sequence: TGTGCCAGCAGTTTTACAGGGACCTTCGTAGGGCAGCCCCAGCATTTT.

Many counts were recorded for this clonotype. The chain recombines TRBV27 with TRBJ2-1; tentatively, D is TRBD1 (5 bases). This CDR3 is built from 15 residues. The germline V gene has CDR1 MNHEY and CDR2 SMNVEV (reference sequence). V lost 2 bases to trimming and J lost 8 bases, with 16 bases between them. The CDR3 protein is CASSLGARSADEQFF. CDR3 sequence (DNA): TGTGCCAGCAGTTTAGGGGCCAGGTCGGCGGATGAGCAGTTCTTC.

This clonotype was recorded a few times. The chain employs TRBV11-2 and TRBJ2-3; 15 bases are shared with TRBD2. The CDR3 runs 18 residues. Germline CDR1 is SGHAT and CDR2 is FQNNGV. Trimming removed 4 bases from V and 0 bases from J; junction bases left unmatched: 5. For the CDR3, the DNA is TGTGCCAGCAGCTGGACTAGCGGGGGGGCCCGGAGCACAGATACGCAGTATTTT. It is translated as CASSWTSGGARSTDTQYF.

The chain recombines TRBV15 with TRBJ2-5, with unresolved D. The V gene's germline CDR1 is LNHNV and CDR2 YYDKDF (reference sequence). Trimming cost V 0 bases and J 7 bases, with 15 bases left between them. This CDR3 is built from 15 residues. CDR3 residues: CATSRDRNKVGTQYF. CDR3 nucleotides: TGTGCCACCAGCAGAGATCGTAACAAAGTCGGGACCCAGTACTTC.

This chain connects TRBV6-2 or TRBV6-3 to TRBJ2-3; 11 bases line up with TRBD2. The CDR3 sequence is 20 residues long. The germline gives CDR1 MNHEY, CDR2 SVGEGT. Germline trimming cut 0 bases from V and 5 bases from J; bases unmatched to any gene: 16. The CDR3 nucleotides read TGTGCCAGCAGTTACTCTGGGACTAGCGGACAAAACACTGGAGGAGATACGCAGTATTTT. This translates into CASSYSGTSGQNTGGDTQYF.

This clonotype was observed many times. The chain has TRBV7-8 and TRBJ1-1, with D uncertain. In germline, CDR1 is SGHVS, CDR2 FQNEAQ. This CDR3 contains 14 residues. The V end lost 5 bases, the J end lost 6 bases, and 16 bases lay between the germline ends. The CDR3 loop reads CASSGSRREAEAFF. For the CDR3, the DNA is TGTGCCAGCAGCGGGTCCCGGCGAGAGGCTGAAGCTTTCTTT.

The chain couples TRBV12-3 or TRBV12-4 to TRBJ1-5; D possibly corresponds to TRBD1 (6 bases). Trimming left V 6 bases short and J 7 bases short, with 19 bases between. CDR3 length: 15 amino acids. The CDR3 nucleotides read TGTGCCAGCAGCACGAGTACAGGGAATCGGCAGCCCCAGCATTTT. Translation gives CASSTSTGNRQPQHF.